This T cell receptor beta chain was recorded in a study of T cells in localized non-small cell lung cancer. Here immunoSEQ multiplex PCR was the method, and the copy in TCRdb shows in-frame clones only, minus some. The repertoire holds roughly 89,000 clones, with more than 75% as singletons. Note on this clone: Its antigen is unknown.

Overall study findings and caveats: Measurement of T cell clonality placed uninvolved adjacent lung highest, above the level in tumor. Sequencing covered just one tumor region, so heterogeneity cannot be ruled out.

CDR3 size: 17 residues. Looked up from germline, CDR1 is MNHNS and CDR2 is SASEGT. V shed 4 bases and J shed 9 bases, with 25 bases lying between them. Sequencing was performed on PBMCs, taken before any cancer treatment. This TCR was sampled from a woman aged 40 to 75 with stage II squamous cell lung carcinoma. V usage is TRBV6-1 and J usage is TRBJ2-1; D may be TRBD2 (6 bases). CDR3 residues: CASSVKGASATSGEQFF. The CDR3 coding sequence is TGTGCCAGCAGTGTAAAGGGCGCTAGCGCAACCTCGGGTGAGCAGTTCTTC.